The source of this T cell receptor (beta chain) is a study of blood T cell repertoires in COVID-19. On the study more broadly: COVID-19 samples collected from the United States, Italy and Spain covered acute and convalescent phases. T cells, B-cell-depleted T cells, or PBMCs provided the cDNA or gDNA that served as material.

V lost 3 bases, J lost 0 bases, and 8 bases lay in between. Germline V gene sequence: CDR1 KGHDR, CDR2 SFDVKD. This CDR3 region has 15 residues. Source study methods: Estimates of nucleated cell counts were drawn from the amplification of reference gene primers. Data came from immunoSEQ multiplex PCR; TCRdb stores just in-frame clones and leaves some out. V and J calls plus clone size are reproduced from that table; the DNA served to infer D and trimming. Of 50,000 to 80,000 clones detected, roughly 82% appear once; the ten largest clones hold around 5%. This clone has just one count. Sequencing was done on a sample of peripheral blood. The clonotype was recovered from a human donor in a cohort sampled during active COVID-19. This chain uses TRBV24-1 with TRBJ1-3; D remains unclear. The CDR3 reads CATSDTRASGNTIYF. The CDR3 bases are TGTGCCACCAGTGATACTAGGGCCTCTGGAAACACCATATATTTT.